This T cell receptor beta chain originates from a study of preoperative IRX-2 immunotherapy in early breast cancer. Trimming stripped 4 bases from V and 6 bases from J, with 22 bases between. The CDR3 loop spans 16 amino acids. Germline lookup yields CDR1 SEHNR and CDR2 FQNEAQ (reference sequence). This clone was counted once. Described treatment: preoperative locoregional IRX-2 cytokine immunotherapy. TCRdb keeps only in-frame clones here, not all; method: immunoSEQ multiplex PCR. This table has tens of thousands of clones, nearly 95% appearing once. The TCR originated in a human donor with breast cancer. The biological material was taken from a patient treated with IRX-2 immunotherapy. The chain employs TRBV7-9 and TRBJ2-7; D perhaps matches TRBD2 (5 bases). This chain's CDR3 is CASSSYNSGEAGEQYF. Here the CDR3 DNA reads TGTGCCAGCAGCTCGTACAATTCAGGCGAGGCGGGCGAGCAGTACTTC.